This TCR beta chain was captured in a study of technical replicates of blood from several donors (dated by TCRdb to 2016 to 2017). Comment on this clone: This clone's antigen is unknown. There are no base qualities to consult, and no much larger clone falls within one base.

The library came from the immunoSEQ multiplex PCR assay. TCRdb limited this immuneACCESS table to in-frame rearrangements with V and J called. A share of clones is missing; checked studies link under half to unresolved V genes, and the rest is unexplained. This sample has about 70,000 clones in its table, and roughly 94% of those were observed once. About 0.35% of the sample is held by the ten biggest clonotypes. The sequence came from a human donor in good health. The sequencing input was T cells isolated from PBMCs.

The CDR3 loop reads CATYTQGQTQYF. The DNA sequence reads TGTGCCACCTACACCCAGGGGCAGACCCAGTACTTC. The receptor chain draws on TRBV10-3 and TRBJ2-5; TRBD1 is possibly the D segment (6 matching bases). The germline V gene encodes CDR1 ENHRY and CDR2 SYGVKD. The CDR3 has 12 amino acids, counting the end cysteine and phenylalanine. The kept DNA is CDR3 alone, 36 bases in frame from the first base. Trimming removed 10 bases from V and 6 bases from J, leaving 15 bases between the germline ends.